The rows below give T cell receptor beta chains drawn from one sample of a study of identical twins. Using its own MiXCR run on the 5' RACE reads, TCRdb lists one record per CDR3 protein. The sample has 600,000 to 800,000 distinct CDR3 sequences; 20% to 25% are singletons. This same sample was also taken into another study, of T cells expressing NK-cell markers.

The sequenced sample was PBMCs. The receptors stem from a woman in her late teens or twenties in good health. Each CDR3 is given with its conserved first and last residue. The D gene is left open where the match is weak. Some rows mark clone size as missing; the rest say once, few, many or name a class of expanded clone.

clone size	V gene	D gene	J gene	CDR3 protein	CDR3 DNA
-	TRBV4-1	-	TRBJ1-1	CASSQGIMGTNTEAFF	TGCGCCAGCAGCCAAGGGATAATGGGGACGAACACTGAAGCTTTCTTT
-	TRBV7-7	TRBD2	TRBJ2-1	CASSIVAGAPYNEQFF	TGTGCCAGCAGCATAGTAGCGGGAGCCCCCTACAATGAGCAGTTCTTC
-	TRBV7-6	-	TRBJ2-7	CASSPSVSRGHEQYF	TGTGCCAGCAGCCCCAGTGTTTCTCGGGGCCACGAGCAGTACTTC
many	TRBV10-2	-	TRBJ2-1	CATTGYYNEQFF	TGCGCCACCACGGGTTATTACAATGAGCAGTTCTTC
few	TRBV20-1	-	TRBJ2-2	CSATGGGGLFF	TGCAGTGCGACAGGAGGTGGCGGGCTGTTTTTT
few	TRBV15	-	TRBJ2-3	CAISGGTGLDTQYF	TGTGCCATTTCGGGAGGGACAGGGTTAGATACGCAGTATTTT
-	TRBV6-1	TRBD1	TRBJ1-2	CASTQGGTLNYGYTF	TGTGCCAGCACCCAGGGGGGGACCCTCAACTATGGCTACACCTTC
-	TRBV20-1	TRBD2	TRBJ2-3	CSATTGGGRVTDTQYF	TGCAGTGCCACTACGGGCGGGGGGCGAGTCACAGATACGCAGTATTTT
-	TRBV12-3/TRBV12-4	-	TRBJ2-5	CASSRLGAETQYF	TGTGCCAGCAGCCGTTTGGGGGCTGAGACCCAGTACTTC
-	TRBV7-2	-	TRBJ2-3	CASRHRLDTDTQYF	TGTGCCAGCCGACACAGGTTAGACACAGATACGCAGTATTTT
few	TRBV25-1	TRBD2	TRBJ2-7	CASSEGGRVNEQYF	TGTGCCAGCAGTGAGGGCGGGAGAGTGAACGAGCAGTACTTC
-	TRBV9	TRBD1	TRBJ2-1	CASSVAAGGYNEQFF	TGTGCCAGCAGCGTAGCGGCAGGGGGATACAATGAGCAGTTCTTC
few	TRBV10-3	-	TRBJ2-1	CAISDRGNEQFF	TGTGCCATCAGTGACCGAGGCAATGAGCAGTTCTTC
few	TRBV10-3	-	TRBJ2-5	CAISVRGPETQYF	TGTGCCATCAGTGTCCGGGGCCCAGAGACCCAGTACTTC
-	TRBV20-1	TRBD2	TRBJ2-3	CGTSGSTDTQYF	TGCGGGACTAGCGGAAGCACAGATACGCAGTATTTT
few	TRBV5-1	-	TRBJ2-3	CASSFGRLSDTQYF	TGCGCCAGCAGCTTCGGGAGACTATCAGATACGCAGTATTTT
few	TRBV7-3	-	TRBJ2-5	CASSRRPQETQYF	TGTGCCAGCAGCCGCAGACCCCAAGAGACCCAGTACTTC
-	TRBV7-2	-	TRBJ2-3	CASSSLGGTITDTQYF	TGTGCCAGCAGCTCGCTAGGGGGTACGATCACAGATACGCAGTATTTT
-	TRBV29-1	-	TRBJ2-4	CGVALSLVIQYF	TGCGGCGTTGCCCTCTCACTTGTCATTCAGTACTTC
-	TRBV28	-	TRBJ2-7	CASSTSGISSREQYF	TGTGCCAGCAGCACTTCCGGAATATCTTCTCGCGAGCAGTACTTC
many	TRBV5-1	-	TRBJ1-2	CASSLDSGYTF	TGCGCCAGCAGCTTGGACTCTGGCTACACCTTC
-	TRBV2	TRBD2	TRBJ2-3	CASSELGGLKDTQYF	TGTGCCAGCAGTGAATTGGGGGGGTTGAAGGATACGCAGTATTTT
-	TRBV6-1	TRBD1	TRBJ2-7	CASSPYRGIAYEQYF	TGTGCCAGCAGTCCGTACAGGGGAATAGCCTACGAGCAGTACTTC
few	TRBV5-1	TRBD2	TRBJ2-7	CASSLAVAGAYEQYF	TGCGCCAGCAGCTTGGCCGTAGCGGGAGCTTACGAGCAGTACTTC